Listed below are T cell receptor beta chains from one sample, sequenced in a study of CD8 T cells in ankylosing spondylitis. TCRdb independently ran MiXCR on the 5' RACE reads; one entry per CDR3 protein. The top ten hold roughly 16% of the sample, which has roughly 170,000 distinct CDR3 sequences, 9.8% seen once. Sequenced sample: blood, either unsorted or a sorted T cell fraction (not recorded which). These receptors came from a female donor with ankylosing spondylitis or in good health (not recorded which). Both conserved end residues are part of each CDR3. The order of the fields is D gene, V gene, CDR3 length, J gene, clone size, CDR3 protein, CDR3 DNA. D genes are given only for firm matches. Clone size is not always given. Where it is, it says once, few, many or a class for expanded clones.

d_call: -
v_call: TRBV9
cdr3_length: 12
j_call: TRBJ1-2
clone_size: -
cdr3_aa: CASSVDSYGYTF
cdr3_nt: TGTGCCAGCAGCGTAGACAGCTATGGCTACACCTTC

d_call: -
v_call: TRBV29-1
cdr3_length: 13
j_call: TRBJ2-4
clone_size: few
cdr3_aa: CSVGQDLKNIQYF
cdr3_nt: TGCAGCGTTGGACAGGACCTCAAAAACATTCAGTACTTC

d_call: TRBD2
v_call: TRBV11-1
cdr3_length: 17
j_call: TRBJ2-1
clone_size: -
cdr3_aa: CASSSPGGLAHYNEQFF
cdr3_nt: TGTGCCAGCAGCTCTCCGGGGGGACTAGCACATTACAATGAGCAGTTCTTC

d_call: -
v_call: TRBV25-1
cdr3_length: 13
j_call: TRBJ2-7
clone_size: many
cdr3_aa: CASSERGPYEQYF
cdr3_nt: TGTGCCAGCAGTGAAAGGGGACCCTACGAGCAGTACTTC

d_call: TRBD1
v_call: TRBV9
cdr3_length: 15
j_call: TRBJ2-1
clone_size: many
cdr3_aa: CASSGPGQGFDEQFF
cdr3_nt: TGTGCCAGCAGCGGACCGGGACAGGGGTTCGATGAGCAGTTCTTC

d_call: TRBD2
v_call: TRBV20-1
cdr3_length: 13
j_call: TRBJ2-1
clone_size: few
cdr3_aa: CSARGTSINEQFF
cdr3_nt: TGCAGTGCTAGGGGGACTAGTATTAATGAGCAGTTCTTC

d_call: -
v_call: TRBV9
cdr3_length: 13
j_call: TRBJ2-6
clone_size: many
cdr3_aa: CASSGSGANVLTF
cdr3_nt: TGTGCCAGCAGCGGCTCTGGGGCCAACGTCCTGACTTTC

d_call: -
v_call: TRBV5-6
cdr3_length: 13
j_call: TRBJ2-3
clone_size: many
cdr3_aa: CASSLPPTDTQYF
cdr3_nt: TGTGCCAGCAGCTTGCCCCCCACAGATACGCAGTATTTT

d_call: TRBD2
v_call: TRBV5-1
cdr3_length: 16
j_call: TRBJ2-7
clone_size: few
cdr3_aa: CASSLAGRELPYEQYF
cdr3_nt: TGCGCCAGCAGCTTGGCCGGGCGGGAGCTCCCCTACGAGCAGTACTTC

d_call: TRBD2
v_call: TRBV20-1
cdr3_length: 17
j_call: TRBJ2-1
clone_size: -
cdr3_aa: CSARDSQSGLADNEQFF
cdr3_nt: TGCAGTGCTAGAGATTCTCAAAGTGGACTAGCAGACAATGAGCAGTTCTTC